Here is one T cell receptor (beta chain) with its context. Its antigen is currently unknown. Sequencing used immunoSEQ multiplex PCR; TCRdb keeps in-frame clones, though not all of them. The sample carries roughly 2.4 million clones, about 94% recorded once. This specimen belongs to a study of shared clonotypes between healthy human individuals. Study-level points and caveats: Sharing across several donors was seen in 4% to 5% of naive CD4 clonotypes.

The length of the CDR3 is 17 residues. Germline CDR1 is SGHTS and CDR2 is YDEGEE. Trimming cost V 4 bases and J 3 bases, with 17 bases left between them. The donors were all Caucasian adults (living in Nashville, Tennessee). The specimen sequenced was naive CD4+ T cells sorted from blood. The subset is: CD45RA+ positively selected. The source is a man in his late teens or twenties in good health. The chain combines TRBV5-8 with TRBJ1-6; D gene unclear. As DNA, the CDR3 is TGTGCCAGCAGCCACACTCAAGGCAGTTACTATAATTCACCCCTCCACTTT. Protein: CASSHTQGSYYNSPLHF.